This entry lists 27 T cell receptor beta chains sequenced from one sample in a study of somatic mutations in cytotoxic T cells in rheumatoid arthritis. Repertoires were generated with immunoSEQ multiplex PCR, while TCRdb's copy carries only in-frame clones and drops some. This repertoire shows about 20,000 clones, about 82% found once; its top ten account for under 20%. The sequenced material came from CD8+ T cells sorted from blood. All receptors derive from a woman between 45 and 65 years old in good health.

The genes are TRBV6-5 and TRBJ1-1; tentative D call: TRBD1 (5 bases). V was shortened by 5 bases and J by 6 bases, with 13 bases between the two germline ends. The CDR3 contains 13 residues. Germline V lookup: CDR1 MNHEY, CDR2 SVGAGI. CDR3 residues: CASSTGGLAEAFF. The CDR3, as DNA: TGTGCCAGCAGTACGGGGGGACTCGCTGAAGCTTTCTTT.

This chain joins TRBV28 and TRBJ1-1; D not certain. Germline V gene sequence: CDR1 MDHEN, CDR2 SYDVKM. Trimming took off 3 bases at V and 1 base at J, with 6 bases between the two ends. The CDR3 sequence is 13 residues long. CDR3 loop: CASSLAANTEAFF. The CDR3 region has the DNA TGTGCCAGCAGTTTGGCTGCGAACACTGAAGCTTTCTTT. Variable domain in full (rest from reference TRBV28 and TRBJ1-1): DVKVTQSSRYLVKRTGEKVFLECVQDMDHENMFWYRQDPGLGLRLIYFSYDVKMKEKGDIPEGYSVSREKKERFSLILESASTNQTSMYLCASSLAANTEAFFGQGTRLTVV.

The rearrangement links TRBV6-4 to TRBJ2-3; 12 bases fit TRBD2. V lost 5 bases and J lost 1; bases outside the gene matches: 4. CDR1 is MRHNA, CDR2 SNTAGT, per germline. The CDR3 length is 16 residues. CDR3 coding DNA: TGTGCCAGCAGTCGTTCTAGCGGGGGGGGCACAGATACGCAGTATTTT. Its protein is CASSRSSGGGTDTQYF.

The chain couples TRBV7-8 to TRBJ2-1; D not resolved. The V gene lost 4 bases and the J gene lost 8 bases, with 21 bases spanning the gap. The CDR3 contains 16 residues. From germline, CDR1 is SGHVS and CDR2 FQNEAQ. The CDR3 here is CASSSLGGLVGDEQFF. CDR3 sequence (DNA): TGTGCCAGCAGCTCCCTTGGCGGTCTGGTGGGCGATGAGCAGTTCTTC.

This clone was seen only once. The V and J genes are TRBV7-2 and TRBJ1-4, with 7 bases lining up with TRBD1. Trimming removed 5 bases from V and 5 bases from J; junction bases left unmatched: 11. Per germline, CDR1 SGHTA and CDR2 FQGNSA. This CDR3 is built from 16 residues. This CDR3 is CASSPWDSSNNEKLFF. In nucleotides, the CDR3 is TGTGCCAGCAGCCCGTGGGACAGCTCTAACAATGAAAAACTGTTTTTT.

CDR3 nucleotides: TGCGCCAGCAGCCCCGATTGGGGGGGGCGGAGGACTGAAGCTTTCTTT. Its protein product is CASSPDWGGRRTEAFF. The rearrangement links TRBV4-1 to TRBJ1-1, with TRBD1 as a possible D gene (6 bases). The CDR3 length is 16 residues. V lost 4 bases and J 5 bases, leaving 20 bases between the germline ends. Germline CDR1 MGHRA, CDR2 YSYEKL.

V and J are TRBV27 and TRBJ1-2; D gene uncertain. The CDR3 runs 13 residues. Germline V gives CDR1 MNHEY, CDR2 SMNVEV (reference sequence). The germline V and J ends were trimmed by 6 bases and 4 bases, with 12 bases remaining between them. The CDR3 DNA is TGTGCCAGCAGACCAGGCGGTCTCTATGGCTACACCTTC. It translates to CASRPGGLYGYTF.

The chain has TRBV9 and TRBJ2-1; 7 nucleotides match TRBD2. The CDR3 has 14 residues. CDR1 SGDLS and CDR2 YYNGEE come from the germline V gene. Trimming removed 1 base from V and 4 bases from J; junction bases left unmatched: 2. The CDR3 nucleotides are TGTGCCAGCAGCGTAAGCGGGGAGTACAATGAGCAGTTCTTC. Its protein is CASSVSGEYNEQFF.

The rearrangement uses TRBV5-4 and TRBJ1-1, with a weak D call TRBD1 (5 bases). V dropped 0 bases and J dropped 3 bases, with 6 bases sitting between them. Germline assignment: CDR1 SGHNT and CDR2 YYREEE (reference sequence). This CDR3 has 13 amino acids. CDR3 amino acids: CASSLGGDTEAFF. The CDR3 DNA follows: TGTGCCAGCAGCTTGGGGGGGGACACTGAAGCTTTCTTT.

The count of this clone is one. V is TRBV6-1 and J is TRBJ1-1; TRBD1 matches 9 bases. This CDR3 has 14 residues. Per germline, CDR1 MNHNS and CDR2 SASEGT. Trimming removed 4 bases from V and 7 bases from J; junction bases left unmatched: 7. CDR3 loop: CASSGQDRGGEAFF. CDR3 in DNA: TGTGCCAGCAGTGGCCAGGACAGGGGAGGTGAAGCTTTCTTT.

The rearrangement uses TRBV7-9 and TRBJ1-5, with D hard to call. Per germline, CDR1 SEHNR and CDR2 FQNEAQ (reference sequence). The CDR3 totals 14 residues. The V and J ends lost 4 bases and 0 bases respectively, with 7 bases between them. The DNA of the CDR3 is TGTGCCAGCAGCTCAGAATATAGCAATCAGCCCCAGCATTTT. Its translation is CASSSEYSNQPQHF. Together with reference TRBV7-9 and TRBJ1-5, the CDR3 gives the full variable domain: DTGVSQNPRHKITKRGQNVTFRCDPISEHNRLYWYRQTLGQGPEFLTYFQNEAQLEKSRLLSDRFSAERPKGSFSTLEIQRTEQGDSAMYLCASSSEYSNQPQHFGDGTRLSIL.

The rearrangement joins TRBV11-3 to TRBJ2-1; possible D gene TRBD2, 6 bases. V lost 2 bases and J 12 bases, leaving 14 bases between the germline ends. CDR3 length equals 13 residues. Germline V gene data show CDR1 as SGHNT and CDR2 as YENEEA. The CDR3 loop reads CASSLSPGVSQFF. The CDR3 nucleotides read TGTGCCAGCAGCTTATCACCGGGGGTTTCGCAGTTCTTC.

This chain connects TRBV29-1 to TRBJ2-1; possibly TRBD1 for D (7 bases). This CDR3 is 16 amino acids long. Germline V gives CDR1 SQVTM, CDR2 ANQGSEA. The V end lost 4 bases, the J end lost 2 bases, and 18 bases lay between the germline ends. The CDR3 sequence is CSVAGETGTAYNEQFF. In nucleotides, the CDR3 is TGCAGCGTTGCGGGGGAGACCGGGACAGCCTACAATGAGCAGTTCTTC.

The V gene is TRBV11-2, the J gene TRBJ1-3; tentatively, D is TRBD1 (6 bases). This CDR3 contains 15 residues. Trimming took off 4 bases at V and 2 bases at J, with 12 bases between the two ends. The germline V gene has CDR1 SGHAT and CDR2 FQNNGV. The CDR3 spells CASSSQGGPGNTIYF. Here the CDR3 DNA reads TGTGCCAGCAGCTCACAGGGTGGCCCTGGAAACACCATATATTTT.

The V call is TRBV29-1, the J call TRBJ2-5, with 10 positions matching TRBD1. J lost 5 bases, V lost 1 base, and 7 bases had no gene match. CDR3 size: 15 residues. Per germline, CDR1 SQVTM and CDR2 ANQGSEA. CDR3 in amino acids: CSVEGRQGAGETQYF. The CDR3 DNA sequence: TGCAGCGTTGAAGGCAGACAGGGGGCGGGTGAGACCCAGTACTTC.

This clone was seen once. The chain couples TRBV6-1 to TRBJ1-2; TRBD1 might be the D (5 bases). Germline values: CDR1 MNHNS, CDR2 SASEGT. V was clipped by 7 bases and J by 4 bases, with 13 bases between them. The CDR3 length is 13 residues. In DNA, the CDR3 is TGTGCCAGCATGGAGGGGCTCGGCTATGGCTACACCTTC. It codes for CASMEGLGYGYTF.

This clone occurred once. The chain carries TRBV7-8 and TRBJ2-1; TRBD2 matches at 10 bases. V shed 2 bases, J shed 3 bases, and the junction held 7 bases outside the gene matches. Germline CDR1 and CDR2: SGHVS and FQNEAQ. The CDR3 extends over 17 amino acids. CDR3: CASSLQAGGPYYNEQFF. The CDR3 DNA reads TGTGCCAGCAGCTTACAAGCGGGGGGGCCCTACTACAATGAGCAGTTCTTC.

The V and J genes are TRBV6-5 and TRBJ2-3, with 8 bases fitting TRBD1. J was trimmed by 2 bases and V by 0 bases; bases with no gene match: 4. Germline V gene lookup returns CDR1 MNHEY and CDR2 SVGAGI. This CDR3 has 16 residues. The CDR3 DNA reads TGTGCCAGCAGTTACTCGAGGGACAGGCCCACAGATACGCAGTATTTT. This codes for CASSYSRDRPTDTQYF.

V usage is TRBV7-2 and J usage is TRBJ1-2, with unresolved D. From germline, CDR1 is SGHTA and CDR2 FQGNSA. The CDR3 spans 13 residues. The V gene lost 1 base and the J gene lost 4 bases, with 7 bases spanning the gap. CDR3 nucleotides: TGTGCCAGCAGCTTAGGAGGATCCTATGGCTACACCTTC. Its protein product is CASSLGGSYGYTF.

The chain uses TRBV7-2 and TRBJ1-1; D remains ambiguous. Trimming stripped 4 bases from V and 0 bases from J, with 15 bases between. This CDR3 has 16 residues. Germline lookup yields CDR1 SGHTA and CDR2 FQGNSA. The CDR3 spells CASSSLPSVLNTEAFF. Here the CDR3 DNA reads TGTGCCAGCAGCTCGTTACCCAGCGTCTTGAACACTGAAGCTTTCTTT.

The chain has TRBV15 and TRBJ2-5, with D perhaps matching TRBD2 (5 bases). CDR1 LNHNV and CDR2 YYDKDF come from the germline V gene (reference sequence). Trimming left V 1 base short and J 5 bases short, with 17 bases between. This CDR3 spans 16 amino acids. The DNA for the CDR3 is TGTGCCACCAGCAGAGTAGGAGGCCCGCGGCGGGAGACCCAGTACTTC. It translates to CATSRVGGPRRETQYF.

This chain joins TRBV10-2 and TRBJ2-3; D is possibly TRBD2 (5 bases). V shed 4 bases and J shed 5 bases, with 13 bases lying between them. CDR1 and CDR2 (germline): WSHSY, SAAADI. This CDR3 region has 14 residues. The CDR3 reads CASSVVLAIDTQYF. CDR3 sequence (DNA): TGCGCCAGCAGTGTGGTCCTAGCAATAGATACGCAGTATTTT.

The chain couples TRBV27 to TRBJ2-2; D is unclear. The CDR3 covers 14 residues. Germline assignment: CDR1 MNHEY and CDR2 SMNVEV (reference sequence). The V and J ends lost 3 bases and 1 base respectively, with 6 bases between them. This CDR3 is CASSFELNTGELFF. The DNA for the CDR3 is TGTGCCAGCAGTTTCGAACTGAACACCGGGGAGCTGTTTTTT.

This chain joins TRBV4-3 and TRBJ1-3; 7 positions agree with TRBD1. CDR3 length: 15 amino acids. Germline-derived CDR1 and CDR2 are LGHNA and YSLEER. V lost 3 bases to trimming and J lost 3 bases; unmatched junction nucleotides: 5. In DNA, the CDR3 is TGCGCCAGCAGCCAGAAAGGGGGCCGTGGAAACACCATATATTTT. Translation gives CASSQKGGRGNTIYF.

The gene calls are TRBV14 and TRBJ1-4; 8 positions match TRBD1. The trim removed 0 bases at V and 7 bases at J, leaving 13 bases unmatched. This CDR3 comprises 18 residues. Germline CDR1 and CDR2: SGHDN and FVKESK. In nucleotides, the CDR3 is TGTGCCAGCAGCCAAGAAGGGCAGGGGGCGTCGGAGTTTGAAAAACTGTTTTTT. Translation gives CASSQEGQGASEFEKLFF.

The J gene is TRBJ2-7, the V gene TRBV7-9; 7 nucleotides align to TRBD1. Germline CDR1 reads SEHNR; CDR2 reads FQNEAQ (reference sequence). The CDR3 has 15 residues. Losses at the gene ends were 1 base for V and 3 bases for J; bases not matched to a gene: 6. The CDR3 loop reads CASSLGQGVHYEQYF. As DNA, the CDR3 is TGTGCCAGCAGCTTAGGACAGGGAGTCCACTACGAGCAGTACTTC.

This clone came up a few times. The genes are TRBV27 and TRBJ2-5; TRBD1 matches at 9 bases. CDR1 and CDR2 (germline): MNHEY, SMNVEV (reference sequence). V was clipped by 1 base and J by 1 base; unmatched bases: 4. The CDR3 is 16 amino acids. The CDR3 bases are TGTGCCAGCAGTTTATATCCGGGACAGGGCCAAGAGACCCAGTACTTC. Translating it yields CASSLYPGQGQETQYF.